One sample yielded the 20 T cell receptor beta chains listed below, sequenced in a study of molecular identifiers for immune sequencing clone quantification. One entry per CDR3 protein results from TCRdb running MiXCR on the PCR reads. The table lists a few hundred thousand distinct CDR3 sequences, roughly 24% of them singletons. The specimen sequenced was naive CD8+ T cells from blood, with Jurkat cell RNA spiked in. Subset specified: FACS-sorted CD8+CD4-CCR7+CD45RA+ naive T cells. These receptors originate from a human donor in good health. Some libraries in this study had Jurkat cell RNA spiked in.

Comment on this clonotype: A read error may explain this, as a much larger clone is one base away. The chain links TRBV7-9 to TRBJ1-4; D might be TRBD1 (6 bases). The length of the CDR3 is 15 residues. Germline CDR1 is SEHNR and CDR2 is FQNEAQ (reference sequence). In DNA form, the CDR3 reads TGTGCCAGCAGCTTAGCAGGGGGAGAAAATGAAAAACTGCTTTTT. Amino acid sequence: CASSLAGGENEKLLF.

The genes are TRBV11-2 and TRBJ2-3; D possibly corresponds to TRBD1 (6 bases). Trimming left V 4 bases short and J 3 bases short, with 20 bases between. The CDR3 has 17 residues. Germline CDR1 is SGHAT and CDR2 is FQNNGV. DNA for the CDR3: TGTGCCAGCAGCTCCGGCCGGGACATCGAGAGGACAGATACGCAGTATTTT. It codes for CASSSGRDIERTDTQYF.

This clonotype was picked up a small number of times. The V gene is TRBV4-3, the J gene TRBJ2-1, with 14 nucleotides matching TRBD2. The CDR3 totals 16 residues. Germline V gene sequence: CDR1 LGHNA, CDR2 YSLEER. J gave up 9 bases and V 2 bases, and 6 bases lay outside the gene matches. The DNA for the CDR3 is TGCGCCAGCAGCCAATCGGGACTAGCGGGAGAGGTTGAGCAGTTCTTC. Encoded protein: CASSQSGLAGEVEQFF.

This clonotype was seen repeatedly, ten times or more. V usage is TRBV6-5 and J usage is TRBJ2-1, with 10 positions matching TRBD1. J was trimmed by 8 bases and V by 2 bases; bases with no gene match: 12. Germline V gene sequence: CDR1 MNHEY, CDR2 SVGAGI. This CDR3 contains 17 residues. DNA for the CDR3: TGTGCCAGCAGTTACATCATAGGACAGGGGGGATCCGATGAGCAGTTCTTC. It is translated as CASSYIIGQGGSDEQFF.

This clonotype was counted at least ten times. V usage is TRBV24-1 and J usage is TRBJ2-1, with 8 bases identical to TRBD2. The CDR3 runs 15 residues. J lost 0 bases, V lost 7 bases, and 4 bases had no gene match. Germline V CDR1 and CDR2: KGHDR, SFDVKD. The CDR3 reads CATRTSASSYNEQFF. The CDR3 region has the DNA TGTGCCACCAGGACTAGCGCGAGCTCCTACAATGAGCAGTTCTTC.

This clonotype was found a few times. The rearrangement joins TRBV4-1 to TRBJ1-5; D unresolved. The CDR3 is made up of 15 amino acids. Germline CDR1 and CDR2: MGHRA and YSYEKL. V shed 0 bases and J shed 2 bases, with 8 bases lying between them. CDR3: CASSQDNGGNQPQHF. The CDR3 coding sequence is TGCGCCAGCAGCCAAGATAATGGGGGCAATCAGCCCCAGCATTTT.

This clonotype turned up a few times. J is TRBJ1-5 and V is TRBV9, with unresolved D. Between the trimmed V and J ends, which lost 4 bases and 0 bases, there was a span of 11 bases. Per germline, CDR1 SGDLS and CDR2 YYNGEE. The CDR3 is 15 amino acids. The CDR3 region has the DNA TGTGCCAGCAGCACTACACCCTATAGCAATCAGCCCCAGCATTTT. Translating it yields CASSTTPYSNQPQHF.

The CDR3 region is CASRSQGAVSTDTQYF. The CDR3 DNA sequence: TGTGCCAGCAGGTCACAGGGGGCTGTCAGCACAGATACGCAGTATTTT. V is TRBV28 and J is TRBJ2-3, with 9 bases identical to TRBD1. Germline CDR1 reads MDHEN; CDR2 reads SYDVKM. The V gene end was trimmed by 6 bases and the J gene end by 0 bases; junction bases not matched to a gene: 7. CDR3 length: 16 amino acids.

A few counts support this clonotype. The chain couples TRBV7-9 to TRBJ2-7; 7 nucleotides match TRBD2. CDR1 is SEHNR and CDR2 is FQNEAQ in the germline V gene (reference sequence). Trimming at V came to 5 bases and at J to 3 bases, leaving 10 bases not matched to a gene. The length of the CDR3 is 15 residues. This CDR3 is CASSLTGGLDYEQYF. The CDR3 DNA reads TGTGCCAGCAGCCTCACGGGGGGTTTGGACTACGAGCAGTACTTC.

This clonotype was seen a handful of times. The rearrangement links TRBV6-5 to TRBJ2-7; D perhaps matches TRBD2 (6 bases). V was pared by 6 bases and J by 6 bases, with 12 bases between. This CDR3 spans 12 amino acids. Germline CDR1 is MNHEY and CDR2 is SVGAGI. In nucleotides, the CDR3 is TGTGCCAGCAGCATGCAGGGACTCGAGCAGTACTTC. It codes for CASSMQGLEQYF.

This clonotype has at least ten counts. This chain's CDR3 is CSVPTGPAEAFF. CDR3 nucleotides: TGCAGCGTCCCGACAGGGCCCGCTGAAGCTTTCTTT. The rearrangement uses TRBV29-1 and TRBJ1-1; TRBD1 matches 7 bases. The CDR3 has 12 residues. CDR1 SQVTM and CDR2 ANQGSEA come from the germline V gene. The V and J ends lost 6 bases and 6 bases, in that order; junction bases with no gene match: 7.

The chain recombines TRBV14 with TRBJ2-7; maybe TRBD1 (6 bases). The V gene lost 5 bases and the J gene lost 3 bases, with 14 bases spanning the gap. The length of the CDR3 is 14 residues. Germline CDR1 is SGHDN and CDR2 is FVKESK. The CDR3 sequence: CASSMGHHSYEQYF. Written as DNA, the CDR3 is TGTGCCAGCAGCATGGGACATCACAGCTACGAGCAGTACTTC.

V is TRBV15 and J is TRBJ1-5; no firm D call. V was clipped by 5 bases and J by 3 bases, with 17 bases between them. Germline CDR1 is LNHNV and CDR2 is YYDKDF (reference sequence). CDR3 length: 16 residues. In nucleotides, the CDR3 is TGTGCCACCAGCGGCAGCGGCCAATTAAACAATCAGCCCCAGCATTTT. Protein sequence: CATSGSGQLNNQPQHF.

As DNA, the CDR3 is TGTGCCAGCTCGTATTCGACGCTTGTTTATGGCTACACCTTC. Residues: CASSYSTLVYGYTF. The chain recombines TRBV27 with TRBJ1-2; no reliable D call. The V end lost 8 bases, the J end lost 5 bases, and 18 bases lay between the germline ends. Germline loops: CDR1 MNHEY, CDR2 SMNVEV (reference sequence). CDR3 length equals 14 residues.

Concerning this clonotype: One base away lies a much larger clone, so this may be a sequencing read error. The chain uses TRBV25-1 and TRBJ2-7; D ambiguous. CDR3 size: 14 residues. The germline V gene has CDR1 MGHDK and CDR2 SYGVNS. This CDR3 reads CASSGRTVSYVQYF. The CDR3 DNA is TGTGCCAGCAGTGGACGGACGGTCTCCTACGTGCAGTACTTC.

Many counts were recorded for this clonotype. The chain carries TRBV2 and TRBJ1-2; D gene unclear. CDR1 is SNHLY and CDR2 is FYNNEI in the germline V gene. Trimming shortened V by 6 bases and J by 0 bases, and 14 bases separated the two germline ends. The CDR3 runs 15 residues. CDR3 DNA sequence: TGTGCCAGCAGCCTTGCCGGGGTCGCTAACTATGGCTACACCTTC. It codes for CASSLAGVANYGYTF.

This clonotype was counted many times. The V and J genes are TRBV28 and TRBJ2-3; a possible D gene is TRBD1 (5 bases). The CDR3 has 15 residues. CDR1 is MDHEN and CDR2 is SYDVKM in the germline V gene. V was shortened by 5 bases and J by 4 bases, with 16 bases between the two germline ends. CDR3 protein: CASSPLQGGPDTQYF. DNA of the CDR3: TGTGCCAGCAGTCCCCTCCAGGGCGGCCCAGATACGCAGTATTTT.

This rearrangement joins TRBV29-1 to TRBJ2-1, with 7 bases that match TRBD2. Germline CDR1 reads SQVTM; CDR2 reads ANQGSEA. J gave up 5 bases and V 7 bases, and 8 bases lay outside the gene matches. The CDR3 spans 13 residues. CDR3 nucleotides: TGCAGCGCAATTCTAGCGGAAGACAATGAGCAGTTCTTC. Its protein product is CSAILAEDNEQFF.

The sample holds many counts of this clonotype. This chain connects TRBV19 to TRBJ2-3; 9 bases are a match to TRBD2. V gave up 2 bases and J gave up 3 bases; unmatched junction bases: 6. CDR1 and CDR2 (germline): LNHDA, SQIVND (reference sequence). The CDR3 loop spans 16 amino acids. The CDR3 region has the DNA TGTGCCAGTAGTATAACGTCTAGCGGGACGACAGATACGCAGTATTTT. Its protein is CASSITSSGTTDTQYF.

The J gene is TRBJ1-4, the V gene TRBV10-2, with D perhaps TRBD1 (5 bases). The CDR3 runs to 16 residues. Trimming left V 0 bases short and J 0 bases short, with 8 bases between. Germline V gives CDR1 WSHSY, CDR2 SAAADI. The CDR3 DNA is TGCGCCAGCAGTGAGTCCGGGGCAGCAACTAATGAAAAACTGTTTTTT. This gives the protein CASSESGAATNEKLFF.